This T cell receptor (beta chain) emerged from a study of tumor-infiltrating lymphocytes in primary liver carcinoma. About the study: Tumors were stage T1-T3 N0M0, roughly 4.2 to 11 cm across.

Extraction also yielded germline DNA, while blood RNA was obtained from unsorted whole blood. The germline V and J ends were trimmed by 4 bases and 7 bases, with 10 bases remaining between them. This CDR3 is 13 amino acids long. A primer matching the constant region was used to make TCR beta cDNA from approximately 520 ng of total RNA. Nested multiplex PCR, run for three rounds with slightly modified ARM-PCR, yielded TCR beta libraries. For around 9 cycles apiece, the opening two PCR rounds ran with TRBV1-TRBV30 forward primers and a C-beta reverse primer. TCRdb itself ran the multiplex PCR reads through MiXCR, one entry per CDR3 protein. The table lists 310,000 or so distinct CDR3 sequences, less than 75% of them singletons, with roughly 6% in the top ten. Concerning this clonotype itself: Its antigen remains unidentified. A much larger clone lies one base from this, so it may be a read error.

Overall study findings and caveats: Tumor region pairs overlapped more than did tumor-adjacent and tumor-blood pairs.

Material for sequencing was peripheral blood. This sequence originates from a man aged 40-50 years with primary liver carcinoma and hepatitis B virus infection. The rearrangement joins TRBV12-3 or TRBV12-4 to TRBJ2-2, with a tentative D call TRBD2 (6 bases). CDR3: CASSSLARGELFF. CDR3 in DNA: TGTGCCAGCAGTTCGCTAGCGCGCGGGGAGCTGTTTTTT.